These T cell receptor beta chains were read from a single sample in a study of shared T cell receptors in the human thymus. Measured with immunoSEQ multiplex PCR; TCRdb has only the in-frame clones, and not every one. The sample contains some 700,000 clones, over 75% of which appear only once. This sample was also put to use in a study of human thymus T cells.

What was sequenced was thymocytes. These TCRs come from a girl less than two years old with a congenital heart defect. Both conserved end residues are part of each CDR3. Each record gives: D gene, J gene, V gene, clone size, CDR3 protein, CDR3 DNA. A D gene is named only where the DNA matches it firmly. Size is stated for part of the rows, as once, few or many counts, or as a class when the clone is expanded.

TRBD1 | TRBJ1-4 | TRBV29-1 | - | CSVVGSGPGSGTGAPREKLFF | TGCAGCGTTGTGGGCAGTGGTCCCGGCAGTGGGACAGGAGCGCCGCGAGAAAAACTGTTTTTT
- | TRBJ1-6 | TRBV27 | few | CASSGRLDLSYNSPLHF | TGTGCCAGCAGTGGCAGGTTAGACCTCTCCTATAATTCACCCCTCCACTTT
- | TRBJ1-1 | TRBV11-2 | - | CASTSPPLGTQNTEAFF | TGTGCCAGCACCTCTCCCCCCCTCGGGACACAGAACACTGAAGCTTTCTTT
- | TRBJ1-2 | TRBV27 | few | CASSPGTARGYGYTF | TGTGCCAGCAGCCCCGGGACGGCCAGGGGCTATGGCTACACCTTC
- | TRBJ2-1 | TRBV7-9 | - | CASSLERTTGRYNEQFF | TGTGCCAGCAGCTTAGAACGTACCACCGGGAGATACAATGAGCAGTTCTTC
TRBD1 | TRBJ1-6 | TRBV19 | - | CASRPPSTEGQGNSPLHF | TGTGCCAGTAGGCCCCCATCCACCGAGGGACAGGGGAATTCGCCCCTCCACTTT
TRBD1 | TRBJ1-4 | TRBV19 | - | CASSINAQGQIAEKLFF | TGTGCCAGTAGCATTAATGCGCAGGGACAGATCGCTGAAAAACTGTTTTTT
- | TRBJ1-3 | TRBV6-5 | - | CASAGGSGNTIYF | TGTGCCAGCGCCGGAGGATCTGGAAACACCATATATTTT
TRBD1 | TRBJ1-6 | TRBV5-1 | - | CASSTGQGNNSPLHF | TGCGCCAGCAGCACGGGACAGGGAAATAATTCACCCCTCCACTTT
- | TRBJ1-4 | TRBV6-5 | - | CASSYYREDEKLFF | TGTGCCAGCAGTTATTACAGGGAAGATGAAAAACTGTTTTTT
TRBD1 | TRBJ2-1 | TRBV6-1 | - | CASSEAGRGYDNEQFF | TGTGCCAGCAGTGAAGCGGGCAGGGGGTACGACAATGAGCAGTTCTTC
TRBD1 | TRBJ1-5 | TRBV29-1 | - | CSVRTGSQPQHF | TGCAGCGTAAGGACAGGGAGTCAGCCCCAGCATTTT
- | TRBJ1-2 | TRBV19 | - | CASSIRRGGFYGYTF | TGTGCCAGTAGTATAAGGAGGGGAGGCTTCTATGGCTACACCTTC
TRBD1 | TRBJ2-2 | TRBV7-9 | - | CASSLGTGGRTGELFF | TGTGCCAGCAGCCTCGGGACAGGGGGCCGCACCGGGGAGCTGTTTTTT
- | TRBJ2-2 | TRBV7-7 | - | CAIEGYTGELFF | TGTGCTATCGAGGGTTACACCGGGGAGCTGTTTTTT
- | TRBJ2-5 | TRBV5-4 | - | CASSQNRVGHQETQYF | TGTGCCAGCAGCCAGAACAGGGTTGGCCACCAAGAGACCCAGTACTTC
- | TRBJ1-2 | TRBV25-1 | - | CASRGLKVAGDGYTF | TGTGCCAGCAGGGGGTTGAAGGTGGCAGGGGATGGCTACACCTTC
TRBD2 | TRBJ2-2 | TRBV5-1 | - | CASSLVFPRGGLAGELFF | TGCGCCAGCAGCTTGGTTTTCCCGCGCGGGGGGCTCGCCGGGGAGCTGTTTTTT
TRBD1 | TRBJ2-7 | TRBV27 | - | CASSLSPTGDRGRYEQYF | TGTGCCAGCAGTTTATCCCCGACAGGGGACCGCGGTCGATACGAGCAGTACTTC
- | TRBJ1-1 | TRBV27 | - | CASSLVRGLNTEAFF | TGTGCCAGCAGTTTAGTCAGGGGACTGAACACTGAAGCTTTCTTT
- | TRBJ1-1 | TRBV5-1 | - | CASSLVPGSAGRNEAFF | TGCGCCAGCAGCTTGGTTCCTGGAAGTGCGGGACGAAATGAAGCTTTCTTT
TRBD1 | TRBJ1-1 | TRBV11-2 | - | CASSLGEAGGNTEAFF | TGTGCCAGCAGCTTAGGAGAGGCAGGGGGAAACACTGAAGCTTTCTTT
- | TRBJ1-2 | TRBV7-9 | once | CASSSGSAYYGYTF | TGTGCCAGCAGCTCAGGTTCCGCTTACTATGGCTACACCTTC
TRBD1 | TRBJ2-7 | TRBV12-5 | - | CASGGQGAPYEQYF | TGTGCTAGTGGGGGGCAGGGGGCCCCCTACGAGCAGTACTTC
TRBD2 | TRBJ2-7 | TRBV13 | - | CASSPIGLAGGGGGEQYF | TGTGCCAGCAGCCCTATCGGACTAGCGGGGGGCGGAGGGGGCGAGCAGTACTTC
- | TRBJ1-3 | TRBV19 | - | CASSITQTVRGNTIYF | TGTGCCAGTAGTATTACCCAGACGGTGAGGGGAAACACCATATATTTT
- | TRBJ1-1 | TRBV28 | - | CASTEGRPNTEAFF | TGTGCCAGCACAGAGGGCCGGCCGAACACTGAAGCTTTCTTT